The next 27 T cell receptor beta chains were all read from a single sample in a study of monozygotic twins with inflammatory bowel disease. Reprocessing the 5' RACE reads, TCRdb reports a single entry for every CDR3 protein and omits DNA. This sample's table reports approximately 330,000 distinct CDR3 sequences. The specimen was blood. The source of these receptors is a human donor with ulcerative colitis or Crohn's disease, or a healthy co-twin of an affected twin (not recorded which).

The V and J genes are TRBV6-6 and TRBJ2-5; TCRdb outputs TRBD1, but without DNA this stays unchecked. The CDR3 contains 14 residues. Germline loops: CDR1 MNHNY, CDR2 SVGAGI (reference sequence). CDR3: CASYPQPLGETQYF.

The rearrangement joins TRBV20-1 to TRBJ2-7; there is no DNA to check the TCRdb D call of TRBD2. CDR1 and CDR2 (germline): DFQATT, SNEGSKA (reference sequence). The CDR3 covers 11 residues. The CDR3 spells CSASRVGEQYF.

The chain combines TRBV7-6 with TRBJ1-2. Per the germline V gene, CDR1 is SGHVS and CDR2 is FNYEAQ. The CDR3 loop spans 14 amino acids. The CDR3 sequence is CASSLEVEGYGYTF.

The genes are TRBV6-2 or TRBV6-3 and TRBJ2-3; TCRdb reports TRBD2, a call that lacks DNA to check it against. Germline-derived CDR1 and CDR2 are MNHEY and SVGEGT. The CDR3 has 16 amino acids. The chain's CDR3 is CASNTPGLGTMNTQYF.

The rearrangement joins TRBV6-1 to TRBJ2-7; TCRdb indicates TRBD1, and absent DNA this call remains unverified. The CDR3 extends over 15 amino acids. The germline gives CDR1 MNHNS, CDR2 SASEGT. CDR3 in amino acids: CASSHTGTHAYEQYF.

The genes are TRBV3-1 and TRBJ1-1. CDR3 size: 14 residues. Germline lookup yields CDR1 LGHDT and CDR2 YNNKEL (reference sequence). The chain's CDR3 is CASSQGGYNTEAFF.

The chain employs TRBV7-2 and TRBJ1-5; the TCRdb call, TRBD1, lacks DNA for checking. This CDR3 contains 14 residues. Per germline, CDR1 SGHTA and CDR2 FQGNSA. Here the CDR3 reads CASSRGQGNQPQHF.

The chain carries TRBV28 and TRBJ2-3; TCRdb gives TRBD2 as the D gene, but with no DNA this cannot be confirmed. The CDR3 extends over 17 amino acids. Germline lookup yields CDR1 MDHEN and CDR2 SYDVKM. CDR3 region: CASIPSGGERITDTQYF.

This CDR3 reads CASSLTGFHEQYF. The chain recombines TRBV7-6 with TRBJ2-7; TCRdb indicates TRBD1, and absent DNA this call remains unverified. The CDR3 has 13 amino acids. Germline assignment: CDR1 SGHVS and CDR2 FNYEAQ.

The genes are TRBV10-3 and TRBJ1-5; TCRdb lists TRBD1, though no DNA is available to test this call. The CDR3 is 14 amino acids. Germline CDR1 and CDR2: ENHRY and SYGVKD. The CDR3 reads CAISAVGDNQPQHF.

The chain uses TRBV2 and TRBJ1-1. CDR3 length equals 14 residues. Germline-derived CDR1 and CDR2 are SNHLY and FYNNEI. The CDR3 protein is CASTVREGNTEAFF.

The chain combines TRBV7-3 with TRBJ2-3; TCRdb calls TRBD2, which cannot be checked without DNA. This CDR3 spans 23 amino acids. CDR1 and CDR2 (germline): SGHTA, FQGTGA. CDR3 in amino acids: CASSLMFWGSRASGRTSTDTQYF.

CDR3 protein: CASSLVGVETQYF. The chain combines TRBV5-1 with TRBJ2-5. Germline CDR1 and CDR2: SGHRS and YFSETQ. The CDR3 loop spans 13 amino acids. Full variable domain (remainder filled in from reference TRBV5-1 and TRBJ2-5): KAGVTQTPRYLIKTRGQQVTLSCSPISGHRSVSWYQQTPGQGLQFLFEYFSETQRNKGNFPGRFSGRQFSNSRSEMNVSTLELGDSALYLCASSLVGVETQYFGPGTRLLVL.

This rearrangement joins TRBV12-3 or TRBV12-4 to TRBJ1-5; TCRdb calls TRBD1, which cannot be checked without DNA. The CDR3 is 14 residues long. The CDR3 sequence: CASTPGASNQPQHF.

The chain uses TRBV27 and TRBJ1-6. This CDR3 spans 18 amino acids. The germline V gene has CDR1 MNHEY and CDR2 SMNVEV (reference sequence). The CDR3 reads CASSLRANGGSYNSPLHF.

The rearrangement uses TRBV2 and TRBJ2-5; lacking DNA, the TRBD1 call made by TCRdb goes unchecked. Germline V lookup: CDR1 SNHLY, CDR2 FYNNEI. The CDR3 has 19 residues. Here the CDR3 reads CASSEVRTRGLRRQETQYF. Together with reference TRBV2 and TRBJ2-5, the CDR3 gives the full variable domain: EPEVTQTPSHQVTQMGQEVILRCVPISNHLYFYWYRQILGQKVEFLVSFYNNEISEKSEIFDDQFSVERPDGSNFTLKIRSTKLEDSAMYFCASSEVRTRGLRRQETQYFGPGTRLLVL.

The chain joins TRBV6-4 to TRBJ2-7; TCRdb's D call, TRBD1, is unchecked because there is no DNA. The CDR3 runs 13 residues. CDR1 is MRHNA and CDR2 is SNTAGT in the germline V gene. CDR3 sequence reads: CATARDTLGEQYF.

The chain employs TRBV12-3 or TRBV12-4 and TRBJ2-6; with no DNA, the TCRdb D assignment of TRBD1 cannot be verified. The CDR3 covers 17 residues. The CDR3 loop reads CASTYPLQGSGANVLTF.

The chain has TRBV28 and TRBJ2-3; checking the TCRdb D call of TRBD1 is not possible without DNA. The CDR3 contains 16 residues. The germline V gene has CDR1 MDHEN and CDR2 SYDVKM. This CDR3 reads CASSLLRGGLTDTQYF. The complete variable domain, with remaining parts taken from reference TRBV28 and TRBJ2-3, reads DVKVTQSSRYLVKRTGEKVFLECVQDMDHENMFWYRQDPGLGLRLIYFSYDVKMKEKGDIPEGYSVSREKKERFSLILESASTNQTSMYLCASSLLRGGLTDTQYFGPGTRLTVL.

This chain joins TRBV7-2 and TRBJ2-5. CDR3 length equals 14 residues. Germline V gives CDR1 SGHTA, CDR2 FQGNSA. The CDR3 loop is CASSPNGSRETQYF.

The chain combines TRBV19 with TRBJ1-1. Germline CDR1 is LNHDA and CDR2 is SQIVND (reference sequence). The CDR3 runs to 13 residues. The CDR3 here is CASSNRMNTEAFF. The whole variable domain, filled in from reference TRBV19 and TRBJ1-1, reads DGGITQSPKYLFRKEGQNVTLSCEQNLNHDAMYWYRQDPGQGLRLIYYSQIVNDFQKGDIAEGYSVSREKKESFPLTVTSAQKNPTAFYLCASSNRMNTEAFFGQGTRLTVV.

The V gene is TRBV20-1, the J gene TRBJ2-1; as DNA is missing, the TRBD1 call by TCRdb cannot be tested. Per the germline V gene, CDR1 is DFQATT and CDR2 is SNEGSKA (reference sequence). The CDR3 spans 16 residues. CDR3 loop: CSAVNPRTGCYNEQFF.

This rearrangement joins TRBV11-3 to TRBJ2-1; as DNA is missing, the TRBD1 call by TCRdb cannot be tested. The germline V gene has CDR1 SGHNT and CDR2 YENEEA. This CDR3 is 15 amino acids long. CDR3 residues: CASSLDQQGYNEQFF.

V is TRBV12-3 or TRBV12-4 and J is TRBJ1-6. The CDR3 is 13 amino acids. The CDR3 protein is CASRGSSNSPLHF.

The chain joins TRBV29-1 to TRBJ2-1; TCRdb's assignment of TRBD1 cannot be checked, as there is no DNA. The CDR3 spans 13 residues. Germline V gives CDR1 SQVTM, CDR2 ANQGSEA. The CDR3 reads CSVLYGGNNEQFF.

The rearrangement uses TRBV28 and TRBJ2-7; TCRdb's D gene call, TRBD1, goes unchecked for lack of DNA. The V gene's germline CDR1 is MDHEN and CDR2 SYDVKM. The CDR3 is made up of 11 amino acids. CDR3 in amino acids: CASSFRGEQYF.

The chain employs TRBV3-1 and TRBJ2-5. This CDR3 spans 15 amino acids. Germline lookup yields CDR1 LGHDT and CDR2 YNNKEL (reference sequence). Here the CDR3 reads CASSQNFRDQETQYF.